Presented here are 6 T cell receptor beta chains from one specimen sequenced in a study of response to subunit inactivated influenza vaccine. One entry per CDR3 protein, called by TCRdb with MiXCR from the RT-PCR reads. Of 500,000 to 550,000 distinct CDR3 sequences in the sample, around 8% were seen once. The material was PBMCs from blood, obtained around 25 months after vaccination. These TCRs come from a man aged 45 to 75 who received an inactivated influenza vaccine.

This clonotype was found many times. The rearrangement links TRBV7-3 to TRBJ2-2; 11 bases match TRBD2. V was clipped by 0 bases and J by 4 bases; unmatched bases: 7. The CDR3 is 18 amino acids. Germline CDR1 and CDR2: SGHTA and FQGTGA. CDR3 DNA sequence: TGTGCCAGCAGCTTAACGTTGCTAGCGGGGGGTACCACCGGGGAGCTGTTTTTT. This encodes CASSLTLLAGGTTGELFF.

This clonotype has only a few counts. The chain uses TRBV27 and TRBJ1-1, with 8 bases matching TRBD1. With 3 bases clipped from V and 11 bases from J, the junction kept 5 bases outside the gene matches. CDR3 size: 12 residues. Looked up from germline, CDR1 is MNHEY and CDR2 is SMNVEV (reference sequence). CDR3 DNA sequence: TGTGCCAGCAGTTTCGGCAGGGGGCACGCTTTCTTT. Amino acid sequence: CASSFGRGHAFF.

This clonotype has only a few counts. The chain links TRBV4-1 to TRBJ2-3, with no clear D. Germline CDR1 and CDR2: MGHRA and YSYEKL. Trimming shortened V by 0 bases and J by 0 bases, and 10 bases separated the two germline ends. This CDR3 is built from 16 residues. CDR3 loop: CASSQDPVFSTDTQYF. CDR3 nucleotides: TGCGCCAGCAGCCAAGATCCAGTGTTTAGCACAGATACGCAGTATTTT.

This clonotype has a handful of counts. The V call is TRBV6-6, the J call TRBJ2-1; 7 bases match TRBD1. The ends lost 6 bases at V and 7 bases at J; junction bases unmatched: 6. This CDR3 spans 13 amino acids. Germline CDR1 reads MNHNY; CDR2 reads SVGAGI (reference sequence). The CDR3 DNA follows: TGTGCCAGCAGGGGGACAGAGTGGAATGAGCAGTTCTTC. This gives the protein CASRGTEWNEQFF.

Ten or more counts support this clonotype. The genes are TRBV12-3 or TRBV12-4 and TRBJ2-5; possibly TRBD1 for D (6 bases). Deletions cut 2 bases from V and 8 bases from J, with 12 bases between. The length of the CDR3 is 13 residues. The CDR3 region has the DNA TGTGCCAGCAGTTTAAGGGACATGGCAACCCAGTACTTC. This translates into CASSLRDMATQYF.

The CDR3 is CASRGSGLDEQYF. The CDR3 coding sequence is TGTGCCAGCAGGGGTTCGGGTTTGGACGAGCAGTACTTC. V gene TRBV12-3 or TRBV12-4 combines with J gene TRBJ2-7; D is undetermined. The ends were cut back, 6 bases at V and 5 bases at J, with 14 bases in the middle. The CDR3 extends over 13 amino acids.